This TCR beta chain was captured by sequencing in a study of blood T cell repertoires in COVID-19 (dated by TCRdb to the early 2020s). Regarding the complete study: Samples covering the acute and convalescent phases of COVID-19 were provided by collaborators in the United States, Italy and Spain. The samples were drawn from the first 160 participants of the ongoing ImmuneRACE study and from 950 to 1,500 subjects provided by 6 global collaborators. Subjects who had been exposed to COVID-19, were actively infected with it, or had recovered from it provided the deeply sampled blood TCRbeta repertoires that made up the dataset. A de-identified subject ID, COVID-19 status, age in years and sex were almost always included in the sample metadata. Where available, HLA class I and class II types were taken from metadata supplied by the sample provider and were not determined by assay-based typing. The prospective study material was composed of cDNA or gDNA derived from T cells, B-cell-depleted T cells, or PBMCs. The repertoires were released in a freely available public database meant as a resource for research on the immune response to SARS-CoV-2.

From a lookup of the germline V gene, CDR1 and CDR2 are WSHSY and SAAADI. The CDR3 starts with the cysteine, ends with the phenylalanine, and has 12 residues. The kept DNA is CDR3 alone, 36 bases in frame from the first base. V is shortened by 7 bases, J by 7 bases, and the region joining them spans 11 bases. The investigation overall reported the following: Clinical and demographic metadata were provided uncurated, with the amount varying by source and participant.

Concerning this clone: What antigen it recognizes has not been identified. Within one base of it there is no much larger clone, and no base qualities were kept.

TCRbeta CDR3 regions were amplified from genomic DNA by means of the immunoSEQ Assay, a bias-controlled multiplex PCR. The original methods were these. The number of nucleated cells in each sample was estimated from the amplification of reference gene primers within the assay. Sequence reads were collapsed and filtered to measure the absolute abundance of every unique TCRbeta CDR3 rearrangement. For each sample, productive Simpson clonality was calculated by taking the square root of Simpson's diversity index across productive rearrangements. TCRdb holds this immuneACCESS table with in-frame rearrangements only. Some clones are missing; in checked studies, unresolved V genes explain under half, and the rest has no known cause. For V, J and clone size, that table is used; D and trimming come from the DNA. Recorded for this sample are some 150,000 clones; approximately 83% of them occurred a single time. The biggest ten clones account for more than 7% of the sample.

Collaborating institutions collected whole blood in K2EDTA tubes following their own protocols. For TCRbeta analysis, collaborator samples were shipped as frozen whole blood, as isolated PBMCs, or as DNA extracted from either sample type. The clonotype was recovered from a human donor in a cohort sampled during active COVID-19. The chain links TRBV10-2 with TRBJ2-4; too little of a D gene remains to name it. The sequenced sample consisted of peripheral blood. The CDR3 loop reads CASTAAGNIQYF. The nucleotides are TGCGCCAGCACCGCCGCCGGGAACATTCAGTACTTC.